This T cell receptor beta chain was found in a study of CD8 T cells in ankylosing spondylitis. V was cut by 2 bases and J by 0 bases, with 11 bases left in between. This CDR3 comprises 16 residues. Findings and limits, study-wide: A TCR beta motif made of about eight highly homologous variants seemed typical of ankylosing spondylitis blood. There were earlier reports of some motif variants in reactive arthritis synovial fluid and blood. Reports say disease-linked clones showed up significantly more in matched ankylosing spondylitis synovial fluid.

With respect to this clonotype: As yet, its antigen is unknown.

Quantitative 5'-RACE with molecular barcodes produced the TCR beta libraries. TCRdb ran MiXCR on the 5' RACE reads and lists one entry per CDR3 protein. The table has about 700,000 distinct CDR3 sequences, over 15% seen once; the top ten hold about 20%. The clonotype was recovered from a male donor with ankylosing spondylitis. This chain uses TRBV12-3 or TRBV12-4 with TRBJ1-5; tentative D call: TRBD1 (5 bases). The sequenced sample was blood, either unsorted or a sorted T cell fraction (not recorded which). The CDR3 is CASSLKGPNSNQPQHF. In nucleotides, the CDR3 is TGTGCCAGCAGTTTAAAGGGGCCAAATAGCAATCAGCCCCAGCATTTT.